This T cell receptor beta chain was sequenced for a study of cytomegalovirus exposure and HLA in healthy donors. CDR3 length equals 13 residues. Germline loops: CDR1 LNHDA, CDR2 SQIVND (reference sequence). Trimming left V 7 bases short and J 4 bases short, with 12 bases between. Produced via immunoSEQ multiplex PCR; TCRdb's table is partial and in-frame only. The table records approximately 70,000 clones, roughly 94% of them present only once. Remarks on this clone: Its specificity is unknown.

Study-level results: As was reported, the classifier diagnosed cytomegalovirus status with high specificity and sensitivity. First-cohort TCR clusters were later found to tend to co-occur in the approximately 120 validation repertoires. The authors listed 150 or so TCR beta chains as cytomegalovirus-associated.

The rearrangement uses TRBV19 and TRBJ2-3, with D possibly matching TRBD2 (6 bases). The sequenced sample was PBMCs. The receptor was isolated from a woman between 18 and 29 years old in good health and CMV-seronegative. The CDR3 here is CASTGSFADTQYF. The CDR3, as DNA: TGTGCCAGTACCGGGAGTTTCGCAGATACGCAGTATTTT. The full variable domain, its missing parts supplied by reference TRBV19 and TRBJ2-3, is DGGITQSPKYLFRKEGQNVTLSCEQNLNHDAMYWYRQDPGQGLRLIYYSQIVNDFQKGDIAEGYSVSREKKESFPLTVTSAQKNPTAFYLCASTGSFADTQYFGPGTRLTVL.